One and the same sample provided the 24 T cell receptor beta chains below, sequenced in a study of cytomegalovirus exposure and HLA in healthy donors. This PCR relied on a set of 60 Vbeta primers and 13 Jbeta primers. TCRdb keeps only in-frame clones here, not all; method: immunoSEQ multiplex PCR. Its listing shows 53,000 or so clones. The sequenced material came from PBMCs. These receptor sequences come from a young man in good health and CMV-seropositive.

This sequence joins TRBV6-4 and TRBJ2-1; TRBD2 matches 9 bases. CDR1 and CDR2 from the germline V gene are MRHNA and SNTAGT. The CDR3 sequence is 16 residues long. V shed 1 base and J 7 bases; nucleotides not matched to a gene: 8. The CDR3 spells CASSDLSIAGVNEQFF. The CDR3 region has the DNA TGTGCCAGCAGTGACTTGTCAATAGCGGGAGTTAATGAGCAGTTCTTC.

The rearrangement uses TRBV9 and TRBJ1-3; 8 bases match TRBD1. After removal of 0 bases from V and 7 bases from J, the junction contained 3 bases not matched to a gene. The CDR3 spans 14 residues. Germline V gene data show CDR1 as SGDLS and CDR2 as YYNGEE. The CDR3 reads CASSVEQGGNTIYF. CDR3 coding DNA: TGTGCCAGCAGCGTAGAACAGGGGGGCAACACCATATATTTT.

V is TRBV9 and J is TRBJ2-7; D may be TRBD2 (5 bases). Germline CDR1 reads SGDLS; CDR2 reads YYNGEE. Deletions cut 0 bases from V and 3 bases from J, with 7 bases between. The CDR3 length is 13 residues. The DNA of the CDR3 is TGTGCCAGCAGCGTAGACGGGGACTACGAGCAGTACTTC. This sequence encodes CASSVDGDYEQYF.

The rearrangement joins TRBV4-1 to TRBJ2-7; TRBD1 is a possible D gene (5 bases). V gave up 5 bases and J gave up 2 bases, with 16 bases separating them. Germline V gene sequence: CDR1 MGHRA, CDR2 YSYEKL. This CDR3 contains 15 residues. The CDR3 reads CASSFDPGRPYEQYF. The DNA of the CDR3 is TGCGCCAGCAGCTTCGACCCAGGGCGGCCCTACGAGCAGTACTTC.

The chain is built from TRBV5-1 and TRBJ2-1; 7 bases map to TRBD2. CDR1 is SGHRS and CDR2 is YFSETQ in the germline V gene. This CDR3 is 18 amino acids long. After removal of 0 bases from V and 0 bases from J, the junction contained 9 bases not matched to a gene. CDR3 loop: CASSLGRLAASSYNEQFF. The CDR3 DNA reads TGCGCCAGCAGCTTGGGTAGGCTAGCGGCGAGCTCCTACAATGAGCAGTTCTTC.

The chain has TRBV11-2 and TRBJ1-5, with 8 bases fitting TRBD1. V shed 1 base, J shed 5 bases, and the junction held 4 bases outside the gene matches. Germline CDR1 reads SGHAT; CDR2 reads FQNNGV. This CDR3 region has 15 residues. CDR3 amino acids: CASSLATGVHQPQHF. CDR3 DNA sequence: TGTGCCAGCAGCTTAGCGACAGGGGTGCATCAGCCCCAGCATTTT.

The chain employs TRBV4-1 and TRBJ2-7, with D maybe TRBD1 (5 bases). This CDR3 region has 17 residues. Trimming took 1 base from V and 5 from J, leaving 21 bases between them. CDR1 MGHRA and CDR2 YSYEKL come from the germline V gene. The chain's CDR3 is CASSQVYPSTGLDEQYF. In nucleotides, the CDR3 is TGCGCCAGCAGCCAAGTATACCCATCAACAGGCTTGGACGAGCAGTACTTC.

The V call is TRBV5-1, the J call TRBJ2-7; D is perhaps TRBD2 (6 bases). V gave up 0 bases and J gave up 2 bases, with 9 bases separating them. In germline, CDR1 is SGHRS, CDR2 YFSETQ. There are 14 residues in the CDR3. CDR3 in DNA: TGCGCCAGCAGCTTGGTCGGAGGGCCCTACGAGCAGTACTTC. Amino acid sequence: CASSLVGGPYEQYF.

Comment on this clone: An end of the junction does not agree with germline; a read error may underlie this. The gene calls are TRBV5-1 and TRBJ2-7; 11 bases are a match to TRBD2. The CDR3 is 17 amino acids. CDR1 SGHRS and CDR2 YFSETQ come from the germline V gene. Here the CDR3 reads CASSYWGSGRASYGQYF. The CDR3 region has the DNA TGCGCCAGCAGCTACTGGGGTAGCGGGAGGGCCTCCTACGGGCAGTACTTC.

This rearrangement joins TRBV6-1 to TRBJ2-3; 9 bases line up with TRBD1. After removal of 2 bases from V and 4 bases from J, the junction contained 4 bases not matched to a gene. The CDR3 has 15 residues. In germline, CDR1 is MNHNS, CDR2 SASEGT. CDR3 loop: CASSERQGGADTQYF. The DNA for the CDR3 is TGTGCCAGCAGTGAACGACAGGGGGGGGCAGATACGCAGTATTTT.

The J gene is TRBJ2-7, the V gene TRBV10-3, with TRBD1 identical over 9 bases. The CDR3 sequence is 15 residues long. Germline CDR1 reads ENHRY; CDR2 reads SYGVKD. Trimming at V came to 3 bases and at J to 1 base, leaving 4 bases not matched to a gene. CDR3 loop: CAISDRDRVSYEQYF. CDR3 sequence (DNA): TGTGCCATCAGTGACCGGGACAGGGTATCCTACGAGCAGTACTTC.

The V gene is TRBV5-1, the J gene TRBJ2-5; TRBD2 matches at 8 bases. CDR3 length: 15 residues. Germline V CDR1 and CDR2: SGHRS, YFSETQ. V trimming: 4 bases; J trimming: 5 bases; junction bases outside the gene matches: 10. CDR3: CASSPRTSRGETQYF. Here the CDR3 DNA reads TGCGCCAGCAGCCCCCGGACTAGCCGTGGGGAGACCCAGTACTTC.

The rearrangement joins TRBV9 to TRBJ2-7, with TRBD2 matching 12 bases. Germline V gene sequence: CDR1 SGDLS, CDR2 YYNGEE. The CDR3 runs 16 residues. The V segment lost 4 bases and the J segment 3 bases; nucleotides outside the gene matches: 8. Here the CDR3 DNA reads TGTGCCAGCAGCTCGAGACTAGCGGGAGATGGCTACGAGCAGTACTTC. Its translation is CASSSRLAGDGYEQYF.

In nucleotides, the CDR3 is TGCAGTGCTAGTAGTAGCGAGACCCAGTACTTC. This gives the protein CSASSSETQYF. The J gene is TRBJ2-5, the V gene TRBV20-1, with D unclear. Per the germline V gene, CDR1 is DFQATT and CDR2 is SNEGSKA (reference sequence). Trimming stripped 3 bases from V and 5 bases from J, with 7 bases between. The CDR3 is 11 residues long.

The chain recombines TRBV9 with TRBJ2-1; no clear D. The CDR3 is 15 residues long. Trimming removed 3 bases at V and 0 bases at J, with 10 bases between. CDR1 is SGDLS, CDR2 YYNGEE, per germline. The CDR3 DNA is TGTGCCAGCAGCGCCACGAGTACCTCCTACAATGAGCAGTTCTTC. This codes for CASSATSTSYNEQFF. Complete variable domain (other parts from reference TRBV9 and TRBJ2-1): DSGVTQTPKHLITATGQRVTLRCSPRSGDLSVYWYQQSLDQGLQFLIQYYNGEERAKGNILERFSAQQFPDLHSELNLSSLELGDSALYFCASSATSTSYNEQFFGPGTRLTVL.

The gene calls are TRBV7-9 and TRBJ2-1, with TRBD2 identical over 14 bases. This CDR3 comprises 18 residues. CDR1 is SEHNR, CDR2 FQNEAQ, per germline (reference sequence). V was clipped by 0 bases and J by 3 bases; unmatched bases: 4. CDR3: CASSLALGTSGSYNEQFF. Here the CDR3 DNA reads TGTGCCAGCAGCTTAGCGCTCGGGACTAGCGGGAGCTACAATGAGCAGTTCTTC.

Concerning this clone itself: An end of the junction does not agree with germline; a read error may underlie this. The J gene is TRBJ2-2, the V gene TRBV5-1; 8 bases are a match to TRBD2. Germline V gene sequence: CDR1 SGHRS, CDR2 YFSETQ. There are 17 residues in the CDR3. The CDR3: CASSLDPAGVRTGELLF. The CDR3 DNA follows: TGCGCCAGCAGCTTGGACCCAGCGGGAGTAAGAACCGGGGAGCTGTTGTTT.

The chain couples TRBV27 to TRBJ2-3, with 7 nucleotides matching TRBD1. Germline assignment: CDR1 MNHEY and CDR2 SMNVEV (reference sequence). V gave up 6 bases and J gave up 3 bases; unmatched junction bases: 18. CDR3 length: 18 amino acids. For the CDR3, the DNA is TGTGCCAGCAGCCCTACCCTCTTACAGGGGCCGGGGACAGATACGCAGTATTTT. Its translation: CASSPTLLQGPGTDTQYF.

The chain carries TRBV5-1 and TRBJ1-1; D may be TRBD1 (6 bases). The CDR3 has 13 residues. Germline V gives CDR1 SGHRS, CDR2 YFSETQ. Trimming shortened V by 5 bases and J by 5 bases, and 13 bases separated the two germline ends. CDR3 loop: CASRGGAGTEAFF. In nucleotides, the CDR3 is TGCGCCAGCAGGGGGGGGGCTGGGACTGAAGCTTTCTTT.

The rearrangement uses TRBV9 and TRBJ2-7; TRBD2 aligns across 8 bases. The CDR3 is 16 residues long. CDR1 is SGDLS and CDR2 is YYNGEE in the germline V gene. After removal of 4 bases from V and 0 bases from J, the junction contained 9 bases not matched to a gene. The DNA of the CDR3 is TGTGCCAGCAGCCCTCGACTAGCGTATAGCTCCTACGAGCAGTACTTC. This sequence encodes CASSPRLAYSSYEQYF.

The V gene is TRBV9, the J gene TRBJ1-1; TRBD1 aligns across 10 bases. The CDR3 loop spans 15 amino acids. Germline V gives CDR1 SGDLS, CDR2 YYNGEE. J lost 5 bases, V lost 4 bases, and 8 bases had no gene match. The chain's CDR3 is CASSIGQGVKTEAFF. The CDR3 bases are TGTGCCAGCAGCATAGGACAGGGGGTAAAAACTGAAGCTTTCTTT.

This chain links TRBV25-1 with TRBJ2-2, with D possibly being TRBD1 (6 bases). The germline CDR1 and CDR2 sequences are MGHDK and SYGVNS. V dropped 9 bases and J dropped 2 bases, with 13 bases sitting between them. This CDR3 spans 14 amino acids. CDR3 protein: CASLRDTNTGELFF. CDR3 DNA: TGTGCCAGTCTACGGGACACAAACACCGGGGAGCTGTTTTTT.

V is TRBV15 and J is TRBJ2-4; 10 bases are a match to TRBD2. This CDR3 is built from 14 residues. With V trimmed by 1 base and J by 16 bases, 10 bases remained unmatched. Germline V gene lookup returns CDR1 LNHNV and CDR2 YYDKDF (reference sequence). CDR3 bases: TGTGCCACCAGCAGAGGGCTAGCGGGAGAGCCCTTTTACTTC. Protein sequence: CATSRGLAGEPFYF.

The rearrangement links TRBV16 to TRBJ2-7; 7 bases fit TRBD2. The CDR3 length is 13 residues. The ends lost 4 bases at V and 5 bases at J; junction bases unmatched: 5. From germline, CDR1 is KGHSY and CDR2 FQNENV. CDR3 DNA sequence: TGTGCCAGCAGCCTCGGACTAGTGGACGAGCAGTACTTC. Protein product: CASSLGLVDEQYF.